Listed below are T cell receptor beta chains from one sample, sequenced in a study of vaccination and CD4 T cells after COVID-19. What these receptors recognize is not known. TCRdb reprocessed the PCR reads via MiXCR and lists one record per CDR3 protein. The sample carries about 12,000 distinct CDR3 sequences, around 50% recorded once. Sequencing used CD4+ T cells from blood, cultured in vitro. The receptors were gathered from a human donor who had recovered from COVID-19. CDR3s include the opening cysteine and the closing phenylalanine or tryptophan. Fields, in order: J gene, V gene, CDR3 length, D gene, CDR3 protein. A D gene is named only where the DNA matches it firmly.

j_call: TRBJ1-1; v_call: TRBV20-1; cdr3_length: 14; d_call: .; cdr3_aa: CSSKGGDRDTEAFF
j_call: TRBJ2-1; v_call: TRBV28; cdr3_length: 15; d_call: TRBD2; cdr3_aa: CASRNMRGSYNEQFF
j_call: TRBJ1-2; v_call: TRBV2; cdr3_length: 13; d_call: .; cdr3_aa: CASKGVLNYGYTF
j_call: TRBJ1-6; v_call: TRBV6-1; cdr3_length: 15; d_call: .; cdr3_aa: CASRRQQDYNSPLHF
j_call: TRBJ2-5; v_call: TRBV7-9; cdr3_length: 15; d_call: .; cdr3_aa: CATGGVGSRPETQYF
j_call: TRBJ1-2; v_call: TRBV20-1; cdr3_length: 17; d_call: .; cdr3_aa: CSASRRGASPDNYGYTF
j_call: TRBJ2-1; v_call: TRBV7-3; cdr3_length: 13; d_call: .; cdr3_aa: CASSPTYYNEQFF
j_call: TRBJ1-2; v_call: TRBV4-3; cdr3_length: 14; d_call: .; cdr3_aa: CASSQGDLQGGYTF
j_call: TRBJ1-6; v_call: TRBV28; cdr3_length: 17; d_call: .; cdr3_aa: CASSLEGTSSYNSPLHF
j_call: TRBJ2-7; v_call: TRBV7-2; cdr3_length: 13; d_call: .; cdr3_aa: CASSLGGWYEQYF
j_call: TRBJ1-2; v_call: TRBV20-1; cdr3_length: 11; d_call: .; cdr3_aa: CSARFREGYTF
j_call: TRBJ2-2; v_call: TRBV7-8; cdr3_length: 15; d_call: TRBD1; cdr3_aa: CASSTDRGRGGELFF
j_call: TRBJ1-2; v_call: TRBV28; cdr3_length: 15; d_call: .; cdr3_aa: CASSSPPRRGYGYTF
j_call: TRBJ2-7; v_call: TRBV6-1; cdr3_length: 13; d_call: TRBD1; cdr3_aa: CASRQGVSYEQYF
j_call: TRBJ1-1; v_call: TRBV11-2; cdr3_length: 13; d_call: .; cdr3_aa: CASSLSENTEAFF
j_call: TRBJ1-2; v_call: TRBV28; cdr3_length: 13; d_call: .; cdr3_aa: CASSIRTDYGYTF
j_call: TRBJ2-7; v_call: TRBV20-1; cdr3_length: 14; d_call: TRBD2; cdr3_aa: CSGILAGGSHEQYF
j_call: TRBJ2-7; v_call: TRBV7-9; cdr3_length: 16; d_call: .; cdr3_aa: CASSLLRDLGAYEQYF
j_call: TRBJ1-1; v_call: TRBV10-2; cdr3_length: 14; d_call: .; cdr3_aa: CASSESQGGSEAFF
j_call: TRBJ2-1; v_call: TRBV24-1; cdr3_length: 11; d_call: .; cdr3_aa: CATSDLGEQFF
j_call: TRBJ2-7; v_call: TRBV2; cdr3_length: 12; d_call: .; cdr3_aa: CASTGEGYEQYF
j_call: TRBJ1-1; v_call: TRBV6-4; cdr3_length: 13; d_call: .; cdr3_aa: CASSDLVDTEAFF
j_call: TRBJ2-7; v_call: TRBV11-1; cdr3_length: 11; d_call: .; cdr3_aa: CASSLIGEQYF
j_call: TRBJ2-5; v_call: TRBV6-2/TRBV6-3; cdr3_length: 14; d_call: .; cdr3_aa: CTSSYPARGETQYF
j_call: TRBJ2-2; v_call: TRBV12-3/TRBV12-4; cdr3_length: 14; d_call: .; cdr3_aa: CASSLQGGAGELFF
j_call: TRBJ1-2; v_call: TRBV6-1; cdr3_length: 14; d_call: .; cdr3_aa: CASSGGGSNYGYTF
j_call: TRBJ2-7; v_call: TRBV7-3; cdr3_length: 14; d_call: .; cdr3_aa: CASSPGGGESEQYF
j_call: TRBJ2-7; v_call: TRBV15; cdr3_length: 15; d_call: TRBD1; cdr3_aa: CATSRDLDRAHEQYF
j_call: TRBJ2-3; v_call: TRBV20-1; cdr3_length: 16; d_call: TRBD2; cdr3_aa: CSAGRLADSKTDTQYF
j_call: TRBJ1-3; v_call: TRBV7-6; cdr3_length: 15; d_call: .; cdr3_aa: CASSLGSGAGNTIYF
j_call: TRBJ1-5; v_call: TRBV11-2; cdr3_length: 16; d_call: .; cdr3_aa: CASSPRADSSNQPQHF
j_call: TRBJ1-1; v_call: TRBV2; cdr3_length: 14; d_call: TRBD1; cdr3_aa: CASRTGGRNTEAFF
j_call: TRBJ1-1; v_call: TRBV29-1; cdr3_length: 10; d_call: .; cdr3_aa: CSVEATEAFF
j_call: TRBJ2-2; v_call: TRBV24-1; cdr3_length: 12; d_call: .; cdr3_aa: CATSDFAGELFF
j_call: TRBJ1-5; v_call: TRBV18; cdr3_length: 17; d_call: .; cdr3_aa: CASHTLSPLRSIEPQHF